This TCR beta chain was retrieved from a study of T cells after yellow fever vaccination. Study-level points and caveats: Most clones from primary vaccination resurfaced after the booster (96% CD4, about 91% CD8).

A 5'RACE template-switching step, the method used to make TCR cDNA, added a universal primer site and UMIs. Each CDR3 protein is one row after TCRdb ran MiXCR on the 5' RACE reads. Of 150,000 or so distinct CDR3 sequences in the sample, 6.6% are singletons; the top ten hold over 0.55%. CDR3 size: 12 residues. From germline, CDR1 is SGHVS and CDR2 FQNEAQ. The V end was cut by 5 bases, the J end by 10 bases, with 14 bases between. This clonotype was counted ten times or more. Its antigen is undetermined. V and J are TRBV7-8 and TRBJ2-5; D assignment may be TRBD1 or TRBD2 (5 bases each). The TCR was taken from a young man who received the YFV17D yellow fever vaccine. Specimen: CD4+ T cells sorted from PBMCs, collected 10 days after the yellow fever booster vaccination. In nucleotides, the CDR3 is TGTGCCAGCAGCCCGAGAGGGGTCAGCCAGTACTTC. Amino acid sequence: CASSPRGVSQYF.